Below, one TCR beta chain is given with its context. Germline values: CDR1 MNHEY, CDR2 SVGAGI. The trim removed 7 bases at V and 2 bases at J, leaving 4 bases unmatched. The CDR3 loop spans 14 amino acids. This entry is derived from a study of blood T cell repertoires in COVID-19. On the study more broadly: Material from acute and convalescent COVID-19 was sourced from the United States, Italy and Spain.

Original handling: Reference gene primer amplification yielded estimated nucleated cell counts. TCRdb's copy holds only in-frame clones and misses some; the assay was immunoSEQ multiplex PCR. V, J and clone size are those of that table, while D and trimming were read from the DNA. The table lists some 520,000 clones, 85% to 90% of them singletons, with around 0.9% in the top ten. The gene calls are TRBV6-5 and TRBJ2-2, with 7 bases aligning to TRBD1. The sequence was collected from a man aged 18 to 30 with COVID-19, enrolled during active disease. The specimen was peripheral blood. CDR3 sequence (DNA): TGTGCCAGCAACCGGGACAGAAACACCGGGGAGCTGTTTTTT. It yields the protein CASNRDRNTGELFF.